These 18 T cell receptor beta chains originate from one sample sequenced in a study of response to subunit inactivated influenza vaccine (dated by TCRdb to the late 2010s). Receptor libraries were prepared by RT-PCR. Sequencing was carried out with an Illumina HiSeq 2500. TCRdb reprocessed the public reads (quality trimming at Q25 with fastp, clone calling with MiXCR) and kept in-frame beta chains. Entries that share a CDR3 protein sequence are merged under the most common genes and DNA. This sample has 300,000 to 350,000 distinct CDR3 sequences in its table, and 21% of those were observed once. Jointly, the top ten make up more than 8.5% of the sample. The sample was PBMCs from blood, taken 21 months after vaccination. These receptors all come from a man aged 50-75 years who received an inactivated influenza vaccine. Donor details come from another sample of the same person, matched by shared clones.

The rearrangement uses TRBV28 and TRBJ2-4, with D perhaps TRBD1 (5 bases). This CDR3 spans 12 amino acids. V lost 3 bases to trimming and J lost 5 bases, with 5 bases between them. From germline, CDR1 is MDHEN and CDR2 SYDVKM. The CDR3 coding sequence is TGTGCCAGCAGTTTGGGGCAAAACATTCAGTACTTC. Translated, it gives CASSLGQNIQYF.

This chain links TRBV6-5 with TRBJ2-5; 9 bases fit TRBD1. CDR1 is MNHEY and CDR2 is SVGAGI in the germline V gene. This CDR3 has 15 residues. Trimming cost V 2 bases and J 2 bases; bases outside gene matches: 3. CDR3 nucleotides: TGTGCCAGCAGTTACCCCGGACAGGGGCAAGAGACCCAGTACTTC. It is translated as CASSYPGQGQETQYF.

The CDR3 is CSAGVPSGELYNEQFF. For the CDR3, the DNA is TGCAGTGCTGGGGTCCCTAGCGGGGAATTATACAATGAGCAGTTCTTC. The chain recombines TRBV20-1 with TRBJ2-1, with 9 bases identical to TRBD2. The trim removed 5 bases at V and 4 bases at J, leaving 12 bases unmatched. The CDR3 has 16 residues. Germline CDR1 DFQATT, CDR2 SNEGSKA (reference sequence).

The rearrangement uses TRBV7-9 and TRBJ1-2, with 9 bases that match TRBD1. V shed 5 bases and J 6 bases; nucleotides not matched to a gene: 7. The CDR3 is made up of 14 amino acids. In germline, CDR1 is SEHNR, CDR2 FQNEAQ (reference sequence). CDR3 sequence reads: CASSPGTGRDGYTF. CDR3 DNA sequence: TGTGCCAGCAGCCCCGGGACAGGGAGGGATGGCTACACCTTC.

A few counts support this clonotype. In DNA, the CDR3 is TGCAGTGCTAGAACGGCACGTGAAGCTTTCTTT. It specifies CSARTAREAFF. The gene calls are TRBV20-1 and TRBJ1-1; D is ambiguous. Germline-derived CDR1 and CDR2 are DFQATT and SNEGSKA (reference sequence). Trimming stripped 2 bases from V and 7 bases from J, with 8 bases between. The CDR3 is made up of 11 amino acids.

This clonotype was seen a single time. This rearrangement joins TRBV20-1 to TRBJ2-1, with TRBD2 matching over 8 bases. This CDR3 region has 14 residues. Germline CDR1 and CDR2: DFQATT and SNEGSKA (reference sequence). The V gene end was trimmed by 5 bases and the J gene end by 0 bases; junction bases not matched to a gene: 3. CDR3 sequence: CSALAGYSYNEQFF. CDR3 DNA sequence: TGCAGTGCTTTAGCGGGATACTCCTACAATGAGCAGTTCTTC.

This chain connects TRBV9 to TRBJ2-3, with 11 bases matching TRBD2. The CDR3 extends over 14 amino acids. The J segment lost 6 bases and the V segment lost 4 bases, leaving 4 bases of the junction unmatched. Germline V gene lookup returns CDR1 SGDLS and CDR2 YYNGEE. CDR3 amino acids: CASSSLAGADTQYF. As DNA, the CDR3 is TGTGCCAGCAGCTCACTAGCGGGAGCTGATACGCAGTATTTT.

This clonotype was counted a few times. The J gene is TRBJ1-4, the V gene TRBV4-1; D not certain. The V gene's germline CDR1 is MGHRA and CDR2 YSYEKL. V gave up 1 base and J gave up 2 bases, with 5 bases separating them. This CDR3 is 14 amino acids long. The chain's CDR3 is CASSQGGTNEKLFF. The CDR3 nucleotides read TGCGCCAGCAGCCAAGGAGGGACTAATGAAAAACTGTTTTTT.

This clonotype was detected a few times. The chain recombines TRBV20-1 with TRBJ2-3; D is uncertain. CDR3 size: 14 residues. V lost 4 bases to trimming and J lost 2 bases, with 13 bases between them. Germline assignment: CDR1 DFQATT and CDR2 SNEGSKA (reference sequence). Here the CDR3 reads CSANSELNTDTQYF. Here the CDR3 DNA reads TGCAGTGCTAACAGCGAACTAAACACAGATACGCAGTATTTT.

The chain couples TRBV12-3 or TRBV12-4 to TRBJ1-4; 8 nucleotides match TRBD1. The CDR3 totals 16 residues. V lost 6 bases and J lost 3; bases outside the gene matches: 9. CDR3 DNA sequence: TGTGCCAGCAGACCTAGACCGGGACAGGCTAATGAAAAACTGTTTTTT. Its translation: CASRPRPGQANEKLFF.

The CDR3 DNA sequence: TGCAGTGCTAGCGCGGGAGGGATCGGGGAGCTGTTTTTT. Translation: CSASAGGIGELFF. The rearrangement uses TRBV20-1 and TRBJ2-2, with TRBD2 matching 9 bases. Germline V gene data show CDR1 as DFQATT and CDR2 as SNEGSKA (reference sequence). The trim removed 3 bases at V and 7 bases at J, leaving 3 bases unmatched. This CDR3 spans 13 amino acids.

This clonotype was recorded a few times. The CDR3 coding sequence is TGCAGTGCTTGGGTCCAAGGGTATCCATTTCGGAATTCACCCCTCCACTTT. This gives the protein CSAWVQGYPFRNSPLHF. This chain uses TRBV20-1 with TRBJ1-6, with D unclear. V shed 5 bases and J shed 7 bases, with 24 bases lying between them. Looked up from germline, CDR1 is DFQATT and CDR2 is SNEGSKA (reference sequence). This CDR3 region has 17 residues.

This clonotype has more than one count but fewer than ten. The J gene is TRBJ2-5, the V gene TRBV20-1; 10 bases match TRBD2. V lost 7 bases to trimming and J lost 4 bases; unmatched junction nucleotides: 9. CDR1 DFQATT and CDR2 SNEGSKA come from the germline V gene (reference sequence). CDR3 length: 14 amino acids. CDR3 nucleotides: TGCAGTGGAACGACGATAGCGGGAGGAGAGACCCAGTACTTC. This sequence encodes CSGTTIAGGETQYF.

This clonotype was detected only a few times. V is TRBV3-1 and J is TRBJ2-3; tentatively, D is TRBD1 (5 bases). CDR3 length equals 15 residues. The V end lost 0 bases, the J end lost 2 bases, and 9 bases lay between the germline ends. The V gene's germline CDR1 is LGHDT and CDR2 YNNKEL (reference sequence). CDR3 nucleotides: TGTGCCAGCAGCCAAGATGGACAACTCACAGATACGCAGTATTTT. Translating it yields CASSQDGQLTDTQYF.

This clonotype was found once. The gene calls are TRBV20-1 and TRBJ2-7; the D gene is possibly TRBD2 (6 bases). Per the germline V gene, CDR1 is DFQATT and CDR2 is SNEGSKA (reference sequence). Trimming stripped 5 bases from V and 6 bases from J, with 26 bases between. CDR3 length: 16 residues. The CDR3 spells CSAQKKGTGSNPEQYF. CDR3 DNA sequence: TGCAGTGCTCAAAAGAAGGGGACCGGGAGTAACCCCGAGCAGTACTTC.

The CDR3 nucleotides read TGTGCCAGCAGTTCTCCGCCCGGGACAGGGAAACCCTACGAGCAGTACTTC. It specifies CASSSPPGTGKPYEQYF. The chain recombines TRBV6-2 or TRBV6-3 with TRBJ2-7, with TRBD1 identical over 9 bases. V lost 4 bases and J lost 2; bases outside the gene matches: 12. The CDR3 runs 17 residues. From germline, CDR1 is MNHEY and CDR2 SVGEGT.

The rearrangement links TRBV20-1 to TRBJ1-6; maybe TRBD1 (5 bases). CDR3 length: 14 residues. V was shortened by 7 bases and J by 7 bases, with 17 bases between the two germline ends. Per the germline V gene, CDR1 is DFQATT and CDR2 is SNEGSKA (reference sequence). The CDR3 DNA sequence: TGCAGTGTACGTGGCAGGGATACGAATTCACCCCTCCACTTT. Translated: CSVRGRDTNSPLHF.

The rearrangement links TRBV6-2 or TRBV6-3 to TRBJ2-1; the match to TRBD2 covers 7 bases. The germline V gene has CDR1 MNHEY and CDR2 SVGEGT. The CDR3 is 15 residues long. V was pared by 6 bases and J by 3 bases, with 8 bases of the junction left unmatched. The CDR3 loop reads CASRPAGGDYNEQFF. DNA of the CDR3: TGTGCCAGCAGGCCCGCTGGGGGGGACTACAATGAGCAGTTCTTC.